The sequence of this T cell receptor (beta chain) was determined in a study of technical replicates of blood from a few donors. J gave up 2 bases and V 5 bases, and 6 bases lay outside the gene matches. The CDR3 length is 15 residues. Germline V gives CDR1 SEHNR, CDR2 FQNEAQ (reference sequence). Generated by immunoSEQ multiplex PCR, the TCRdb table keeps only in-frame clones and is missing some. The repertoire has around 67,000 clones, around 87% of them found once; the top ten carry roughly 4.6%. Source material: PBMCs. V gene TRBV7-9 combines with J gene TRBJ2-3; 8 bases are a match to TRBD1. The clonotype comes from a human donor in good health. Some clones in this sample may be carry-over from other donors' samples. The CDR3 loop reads CASSQGQGVTDTQYF. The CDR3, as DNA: TGTGCCAGCAGCCAAGGACAGGGCGTCACAGATACGCAGTATTTT. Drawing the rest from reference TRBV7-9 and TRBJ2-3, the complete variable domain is DTGVSQNPRHKITKRGQNVTFRCDPISEHNRLYWYRQTLGQGPEFLTYFQNEAQLEKSRLLSDRFSAERPKGSFSTLEIQRTEQGDSAMYLCASSQGQGVTDTQYFGPGTRLTVL.